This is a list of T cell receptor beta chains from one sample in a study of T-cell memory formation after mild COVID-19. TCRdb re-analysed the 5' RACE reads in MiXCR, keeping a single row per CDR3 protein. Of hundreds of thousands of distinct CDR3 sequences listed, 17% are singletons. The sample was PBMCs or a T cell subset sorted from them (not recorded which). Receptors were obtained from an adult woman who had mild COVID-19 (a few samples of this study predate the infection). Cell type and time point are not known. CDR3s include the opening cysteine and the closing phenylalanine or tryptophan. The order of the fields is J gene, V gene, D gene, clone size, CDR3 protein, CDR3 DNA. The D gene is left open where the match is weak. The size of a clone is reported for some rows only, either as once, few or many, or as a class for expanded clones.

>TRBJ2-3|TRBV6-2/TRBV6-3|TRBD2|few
CASSYASGATDTQYF
TGTGCCAGCAGTTACGCTAGCGGAGCCACAGATACGCAGTATTTT
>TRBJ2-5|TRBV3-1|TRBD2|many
CASSPRLAGGPSEETQYF
TGTGCCAGCAGCCCACGACTAGCGGGAGGGCCAAGCGAAGAGACCCAGTACTTC
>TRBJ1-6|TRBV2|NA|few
CASSEAVVWSPLHF
TGTGCCAGCAGTGAAGCCGTTGTGTGGTCACCCCTCCACTTT
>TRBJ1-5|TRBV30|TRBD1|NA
CALTKTGGGDWSNQPQHF
TGTGCCTTGACCAAAACGGGAGGGGGCGACTGGAGCAATCAGCCCCAGCATTTT
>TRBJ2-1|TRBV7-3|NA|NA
CASSLTGGRPEQFF
TGTGCCAGCAGCTTAACCGGGGGCCGGCCAGAGCAGTTCTTC
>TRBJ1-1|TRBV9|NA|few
CASSHPSQDRRNTEAFF
TGTGCCAGCAGCCACCCCTCCCAGGACAGAAGAAACACTGAAGCTTTCTTT
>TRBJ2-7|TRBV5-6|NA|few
CASSSTGTLYEQYF
TGTGCCAGCAGCTCTACCGGGACACTCTACGAGCAGTACTTC
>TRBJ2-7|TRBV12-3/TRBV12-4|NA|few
CASSFLQTYEQYF
TGTGCCAGCAGTTTCCTACAAACCTACGAGCAGTACTTC
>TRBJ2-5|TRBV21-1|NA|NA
CASSPEERHKKQETQYF
TGTGCCAGCAGTCCCGAGGAGCGGCACAAAAAGCAAGAGACCCAGTACTTC
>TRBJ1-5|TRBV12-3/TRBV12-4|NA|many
CASSFEGSNQPQHF
TGTGCCAGCAGTTTCGAGGGCAGCAATCAGCCCCAGCATTTT
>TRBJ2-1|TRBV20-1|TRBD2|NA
CSASPPSGSSYNEQFF
TGCAGTGCTAGTCCCCCTAGCGGGAGCTCCTACAATGAGCAGTTCTTC
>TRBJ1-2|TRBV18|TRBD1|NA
CASSPIGQVNYGYTF
TGTGCCAGCTCACCGATTGGACAGGTCAACTATGGCTACACCTTC
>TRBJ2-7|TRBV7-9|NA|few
CASSFITVDEQYF
TGTGCCAGCAGCTTCATTACCGTGGACGAGCAGTACTTC
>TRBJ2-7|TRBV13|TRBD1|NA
CASSYGTGTTYEQYF
TGTGCCAGCAGCTACGGGACAGGTACGACCTACGAGCAGTACTTC
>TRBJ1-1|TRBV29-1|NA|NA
CSVVDRSGTEAFF
TGCAGCGTTGTCGACAGGAGCGGCACTGAAGCTTTCTTT
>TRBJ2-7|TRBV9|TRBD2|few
CASSVDDLAGIYEQYF
TGTGCCAGCAGCGTAGATGATCTAGCGGGAATTTACGAGCAGTACTTC
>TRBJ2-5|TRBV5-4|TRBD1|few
CASSPYRTGQETQYF
TGTGCCAGCAGCCCGTATCGGACAGGACAAGAGACCCAGTACTTC
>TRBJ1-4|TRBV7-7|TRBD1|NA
CASSLTTGVNEKLFF
TGTGCTAGCAGCTTAACGACAGGGGTGAATGAAAAACTGTTTTTT
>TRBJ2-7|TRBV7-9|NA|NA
CASSWDFLYEQYF
TGTGCCAGCAGCTGGGACTTCCTATACGAGCAGTACTTC
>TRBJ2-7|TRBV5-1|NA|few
CASSPTGPLSNSYEQYF
TGCGCCAGCAGCCCTACAGGCCCCTTAAGCAACTCCTACGAGCAGTACTTC
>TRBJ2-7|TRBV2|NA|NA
CASSEDTTTYEQYF
TGTGCCAGCAGTGAGGACACGACTACCTACGAGCAGTACTTC
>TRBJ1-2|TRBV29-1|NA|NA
CSVEWTAYGYTF
TGCAGCGTTGAGTGGACAGCTTATGGCTACACCTTC
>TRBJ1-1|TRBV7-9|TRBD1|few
CASSLGTGGAAGMNTEAFF
TGTGCCAGCAGCTTAGGGACAGGGGGCGCGGCCGGAATGAACACTGAAGCTTTCTTT
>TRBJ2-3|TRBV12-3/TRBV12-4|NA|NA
CASSFGLAYADTQYF
TGTGCCAGCAGTTTCGGCCTAGCGTATGCAGATACGCAGTATTTT
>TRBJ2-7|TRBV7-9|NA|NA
CASSPRLAYEQYF
TGTGCCAGCAGCCCCCGCCTAGCCTACGAGCAGTACTTC
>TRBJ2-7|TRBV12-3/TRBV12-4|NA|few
CASSSAEQAEQYF
TGTGCCAGCAGTTCCGCAGAGCAGGCCGAGCAGTACTTC
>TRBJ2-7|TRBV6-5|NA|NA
CASSNRRSYEQYF
TGTGCCAGCTCCAACAGGCGGTCCTACGAGCAGTACTTC
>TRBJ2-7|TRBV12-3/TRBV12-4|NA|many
CASSVAREQYF
TGTGCCAGCAGCGTGGCCCGAGAGCAGTACTTC
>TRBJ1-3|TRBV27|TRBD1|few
CASKPGTGGNTIYF
TGTGCCAGCAAGCCCGGGACAGGGGGAAACACCATATATTTT
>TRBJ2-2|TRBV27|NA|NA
CASSSRVRELFF
TGTGCCAGCAGTTCTAGAGTTCGGGAGCTGTTTTTT
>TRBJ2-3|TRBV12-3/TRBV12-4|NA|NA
CASSYKQFTDTQYF
TGTGCCAGCAGTTATAAGCAGTTCACAGATACGCAGTATTTT
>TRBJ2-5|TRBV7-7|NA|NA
CASSLNGPQETQYF
TGTGCCAGCAGCTTAAATGGCCCACAAGAGACCCAGTACTTC
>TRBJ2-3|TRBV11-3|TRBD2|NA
CASSLEGSGRITDTQYF
TGTGCCAGCAGCTTAGAGGGTAGCGGGAGGATCACAGATACGCAGTATTTT
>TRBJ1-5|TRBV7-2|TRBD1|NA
CASSWTGGGHQPQHF
TGTGCCAGCAGCTGGACAGGGGGGGGGCATCAGCCCCAGCATTTT
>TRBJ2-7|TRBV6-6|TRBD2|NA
CASSFGTNVYEQYF
TGTGCCAGCAGTTTCGGGACTAACGTCTACGAGCAGTACTTC